This TCR beta chain was recorded in a study of cytomegalovirus exposure and HLA in healthy donors. On this clone itself: The antigen is not known.

V shed 0 bases and J shed 8 bases, with 16 bases lying between them. The CDR3 is 15 residues long. Germline-derived CDR1 and CDR2 are LNHNV and YYDKDF (reference sequence). Primers: 60 Vbeta forward and 13 Jbeta reverse. Measured with immunoSEQ multiplex PCR; TCRdb has only the in-frame clones, and not every one. The sample holds 100,000 to 150,000 clones, roughly 80% seen once. Study observations and caveats: In vitro confirmation showed three CMV-associated chains to be CMV antigen specific.

The receptor was isolated from a man aged 55 to 70 in good health and CMV-seropositive. The genes are TRBV15 and TRBJ1-2; D is possibly TRBD1 (5 bases). Sequenced sample: PBMCs. CDR3 bases: TGTGCCACCAGCAGAGATCAAGGGGCCTTGGTGGGCTACACCTTC. Protein sequence: CATSRDQGALVGYTF.